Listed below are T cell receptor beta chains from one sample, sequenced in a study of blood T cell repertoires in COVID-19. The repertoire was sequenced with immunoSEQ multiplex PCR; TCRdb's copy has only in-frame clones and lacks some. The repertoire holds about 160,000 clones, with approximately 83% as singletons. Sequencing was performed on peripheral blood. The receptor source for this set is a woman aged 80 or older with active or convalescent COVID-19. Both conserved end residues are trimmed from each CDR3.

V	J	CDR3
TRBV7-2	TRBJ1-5	ASSLATGNQPQH
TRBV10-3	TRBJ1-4	ATGTGGEKLF
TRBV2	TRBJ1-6	ASSEGQGAAGSPLH
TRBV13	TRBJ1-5	ASSLVGHQGGNQPQH
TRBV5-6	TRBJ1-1	ASSLGGGANTEAF
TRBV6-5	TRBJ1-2	ASSKSRYGYT
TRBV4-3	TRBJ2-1	ASSSRTSGVNHNEQF
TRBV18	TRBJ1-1	ASSSGGTARAF
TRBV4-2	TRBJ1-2	ASSQDRDLGYGYT
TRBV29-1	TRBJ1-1	SANRQDVMNTEAF
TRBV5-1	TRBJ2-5	ASSWGTEGETQY
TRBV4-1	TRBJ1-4	ASSQDLTRGREKLF
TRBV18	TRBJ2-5	ASSPEQGAAETQY
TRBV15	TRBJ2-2	ATSRDLGRGHTGELF
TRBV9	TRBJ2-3	ASSVLASGDITDTQY
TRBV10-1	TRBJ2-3	ASSGPPGQGAGDTQY
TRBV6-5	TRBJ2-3	ASRGQLPSTDTQY
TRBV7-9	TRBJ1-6	ASSFQGRDSPLH
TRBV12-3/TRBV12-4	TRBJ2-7	ASSTSSYEQY
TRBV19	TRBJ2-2	ASSPGGGTATGELF
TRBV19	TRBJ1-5	ASSVRGALNQPQH
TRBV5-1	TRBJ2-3	ASSPISGVTDTQY
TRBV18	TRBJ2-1	ASSPPGQGHSLQF
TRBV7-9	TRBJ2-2	ASSSKQGISGTGELF
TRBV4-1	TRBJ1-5	ASSQEWGRGRGGNQPQH
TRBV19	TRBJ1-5	ASSSLGISNQPQH
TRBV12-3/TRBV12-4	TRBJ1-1	ASRGQYEAF
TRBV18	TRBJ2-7	ASSLLSGQGIYEQY
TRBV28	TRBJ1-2	ASSLGTGNGYT
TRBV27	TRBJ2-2	ASIGSDRRNTGELF
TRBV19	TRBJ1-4	ASSKRTPDSNEKLF
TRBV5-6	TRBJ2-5	ASSGLGETQY
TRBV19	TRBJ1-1	ASSIGVAGTEAF
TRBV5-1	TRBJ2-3	ASSSGLAGSADTQY
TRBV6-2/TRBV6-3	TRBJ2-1	ASSYSKVSEQF
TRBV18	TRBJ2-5	ASSLAGLETQY
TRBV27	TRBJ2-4	ASSSGQGGNIQY
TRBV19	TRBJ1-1	ASSTRTGSMPTEAF
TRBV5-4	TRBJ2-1	ASSLVGPPGNEQF
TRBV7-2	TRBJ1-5	ASSSQGNQPQH
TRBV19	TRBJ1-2	ASSTRTGVAINYGYT